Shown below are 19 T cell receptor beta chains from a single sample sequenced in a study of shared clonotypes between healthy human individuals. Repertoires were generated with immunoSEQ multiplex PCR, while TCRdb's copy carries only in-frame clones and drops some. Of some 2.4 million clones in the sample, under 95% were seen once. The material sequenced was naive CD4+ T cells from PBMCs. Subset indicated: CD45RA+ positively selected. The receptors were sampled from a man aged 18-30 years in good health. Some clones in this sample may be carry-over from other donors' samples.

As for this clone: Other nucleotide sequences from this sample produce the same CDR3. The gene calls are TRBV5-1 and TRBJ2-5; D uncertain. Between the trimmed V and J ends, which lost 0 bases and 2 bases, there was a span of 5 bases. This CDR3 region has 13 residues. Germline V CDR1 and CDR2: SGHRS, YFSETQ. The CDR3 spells CASSLVPQETQYF. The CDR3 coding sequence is TGCGCCAGCAGCTTGGTACCACAAGAGACCCAGTACTTC. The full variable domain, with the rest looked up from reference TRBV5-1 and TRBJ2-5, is KAGVTQTPRYLIKTRGQQVTLSCSPISGHRSVSWYQQTPGQGLQFLFEYFSETQRNKGNFPGRFSGRQFSNSRSEMNVSTLELGDSALYLCASSLVPQETQYFGPGTRLLVL.

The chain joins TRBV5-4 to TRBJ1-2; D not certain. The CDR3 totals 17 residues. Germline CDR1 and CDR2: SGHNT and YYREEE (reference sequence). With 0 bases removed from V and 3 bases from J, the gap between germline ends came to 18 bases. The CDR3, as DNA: TGTGCCAGCAGCTTGGACTTATACTATAACAAATACTATGGCTACACCTTC. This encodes CASSLDLYYNKYYGYTF.

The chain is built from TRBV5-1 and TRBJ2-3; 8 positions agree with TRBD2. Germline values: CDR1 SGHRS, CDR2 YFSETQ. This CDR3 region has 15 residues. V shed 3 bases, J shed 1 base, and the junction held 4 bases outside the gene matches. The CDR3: CASSSGTRGTDTQYF. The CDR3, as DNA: TGCGCCAGCAGCTCCGGGACTAGGGGCACAGATACGCAGTATTTT.

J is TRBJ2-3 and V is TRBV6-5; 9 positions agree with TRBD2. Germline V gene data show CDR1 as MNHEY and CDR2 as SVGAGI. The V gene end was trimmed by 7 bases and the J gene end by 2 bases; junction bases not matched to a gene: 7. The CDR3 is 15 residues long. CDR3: CASKVGLANTDTQYF. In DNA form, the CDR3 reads TGTGCCAGCAAAGTAGGACTAGCGAACACAGATACGCAGTATTTT.

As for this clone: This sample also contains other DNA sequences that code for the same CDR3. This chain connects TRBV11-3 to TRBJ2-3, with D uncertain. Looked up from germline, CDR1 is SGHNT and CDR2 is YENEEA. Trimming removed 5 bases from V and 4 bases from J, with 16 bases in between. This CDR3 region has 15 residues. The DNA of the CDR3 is TGTGCCAGCAGCCTCCGGCCCGGACGGTCAGATACGCAGTATTTT. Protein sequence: CASSLRPGRSDTQYF. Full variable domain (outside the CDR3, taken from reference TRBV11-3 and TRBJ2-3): EAGVVQSPRYKIIEKKQPVAFWCNPISGHNTLYWYLQNLGQGPELLIRYENEEAVDDSQLPKDRFSAERLKGVDSTLKIQPAELGDSAVYLCASSLRPGRSDTQYFGPGTRLTVL.

CDR3 loop: CASINRYTEAFF. CDR3 sequence (DNA): TGTGCCAGCATTAACAGGTACACTGAAGCTTTCTTT. J is TRBJ1-1 and V is TRBV27; a weak D match, TRBD1 (5 bases). This CDR3 region has 12 residues. CDR1 and CDR2 from the germline V gene are MNHEY and SMNVEV (reference sequence). V shed 7 bases and J shed 3 bases, with 9 bases lying between them.

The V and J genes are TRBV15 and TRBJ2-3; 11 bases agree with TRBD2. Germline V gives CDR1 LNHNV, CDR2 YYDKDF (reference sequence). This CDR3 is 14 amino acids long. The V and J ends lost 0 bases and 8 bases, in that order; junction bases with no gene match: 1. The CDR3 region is CATSREGTSGTQYF. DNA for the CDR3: TGTGCCACCAGCAGAGAGGGGACTAGCGGTACGCAGTATTTT.

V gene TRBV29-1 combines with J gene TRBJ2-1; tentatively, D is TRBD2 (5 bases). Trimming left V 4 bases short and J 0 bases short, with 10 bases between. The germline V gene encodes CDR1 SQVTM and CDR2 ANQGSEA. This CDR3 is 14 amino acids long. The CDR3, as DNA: TGCAGCGTTGCAGGCGGGCCCTCCTACAATGAGCAGTTCTTC. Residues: CSVAGGPSYNEQFF.

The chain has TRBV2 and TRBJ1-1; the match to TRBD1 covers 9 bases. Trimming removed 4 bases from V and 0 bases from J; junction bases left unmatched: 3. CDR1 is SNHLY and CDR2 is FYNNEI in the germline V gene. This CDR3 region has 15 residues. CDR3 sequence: CASSGTGAMNTEAFF. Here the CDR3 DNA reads TGTGCCAGCAGTGGGACAGGGGCCATGAACACTGAAGCTTTCTTT.

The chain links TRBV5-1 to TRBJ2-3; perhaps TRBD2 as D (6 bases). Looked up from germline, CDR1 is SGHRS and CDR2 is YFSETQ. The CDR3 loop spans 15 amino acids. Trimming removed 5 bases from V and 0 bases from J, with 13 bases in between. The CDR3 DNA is TGCGCCAGCAGGAAACTAGCACCGAGCACAGATACGCAGTATTTT. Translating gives CASRKLAPSTDTQYF.

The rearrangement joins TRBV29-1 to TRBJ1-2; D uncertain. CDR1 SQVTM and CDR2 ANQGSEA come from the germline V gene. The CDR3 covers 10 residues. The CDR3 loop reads CRRCFPGYTF. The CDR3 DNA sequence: TGCAGGCGGTGCTTCCCTGGCTACACCTTC.

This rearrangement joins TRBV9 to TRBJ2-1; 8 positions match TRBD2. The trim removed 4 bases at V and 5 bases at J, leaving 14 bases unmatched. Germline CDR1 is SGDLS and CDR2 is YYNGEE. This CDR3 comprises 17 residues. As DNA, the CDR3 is TGTGCCAGCAGCCCCCGTGTGAGGAGCGGGGGAAACAATGAGCAGTTCTTC. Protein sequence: CASSPRVRSGGNNEQFF.

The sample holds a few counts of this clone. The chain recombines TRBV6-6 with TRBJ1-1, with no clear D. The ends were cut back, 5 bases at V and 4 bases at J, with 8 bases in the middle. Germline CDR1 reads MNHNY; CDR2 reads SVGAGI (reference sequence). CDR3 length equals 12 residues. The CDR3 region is CASSPRSTEAFF. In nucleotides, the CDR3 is TGTGCCAGCAGTCCCCGGAGCACTGAAGCTTTCTTT.

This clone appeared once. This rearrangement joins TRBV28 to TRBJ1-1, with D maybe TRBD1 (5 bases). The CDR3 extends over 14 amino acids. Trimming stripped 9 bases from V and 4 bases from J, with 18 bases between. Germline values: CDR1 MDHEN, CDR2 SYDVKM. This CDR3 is CASRGGLQITEAFF. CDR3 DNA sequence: TGTGCCAGTAGGGGCGGACTGCAGATCACTGAAGCTTTCTTT.

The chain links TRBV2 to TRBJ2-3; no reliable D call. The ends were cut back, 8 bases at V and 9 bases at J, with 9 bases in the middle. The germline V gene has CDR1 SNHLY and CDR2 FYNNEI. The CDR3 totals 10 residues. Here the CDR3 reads CASGGETQYF. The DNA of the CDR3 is TGTGCCAGCGGCGGTGAGACGCAGTATTTT.

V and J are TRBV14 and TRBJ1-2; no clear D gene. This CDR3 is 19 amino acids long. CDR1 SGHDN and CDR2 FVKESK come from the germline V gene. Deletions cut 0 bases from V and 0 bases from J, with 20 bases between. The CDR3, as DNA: TGTGCCAGCAGCCAAGAACCACCTTTTATGGTGGAACCTAACTATGGCTACACCTTC. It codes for CASSQEPPFMVEPNYGYTF. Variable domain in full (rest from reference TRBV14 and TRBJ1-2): EAGVTQFPSHSVIEKGQTVTLRCDPISGHDNLYWYRRVMGKEIKFLLHFVKESKQDESGMPNNRFLAERTGGTYSTLKVQPAELEDSGVYFCASSQEPPFMVEPNYGYTFGSGTRLTVV.

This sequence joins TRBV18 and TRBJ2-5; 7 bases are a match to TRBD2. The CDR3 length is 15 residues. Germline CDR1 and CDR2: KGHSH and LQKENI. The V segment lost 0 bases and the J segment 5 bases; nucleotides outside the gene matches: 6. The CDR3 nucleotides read TGTGCCAGCTCACCACCGGGAGGGCCCGGGGAGACCCAGTACTTC. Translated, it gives CASSPPGGPGETQYF.

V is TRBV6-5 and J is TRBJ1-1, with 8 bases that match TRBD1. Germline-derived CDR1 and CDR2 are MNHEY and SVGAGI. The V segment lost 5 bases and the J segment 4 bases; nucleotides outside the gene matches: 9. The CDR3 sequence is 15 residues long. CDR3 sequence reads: CASSHRGESGTEAFF. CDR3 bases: TGTGCCAGCAGTCACAGGGGGGAATCGGGCACTGAAGCTTTCTTT.

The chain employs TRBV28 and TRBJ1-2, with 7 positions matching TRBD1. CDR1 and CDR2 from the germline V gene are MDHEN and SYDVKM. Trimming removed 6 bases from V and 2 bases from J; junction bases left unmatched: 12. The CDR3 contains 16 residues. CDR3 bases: TGTGCCAGCAGCTACCCTCGACAGGGTGGGAACTATGGCTACACCTTC. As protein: CASSYPRQGGNYGYTF.